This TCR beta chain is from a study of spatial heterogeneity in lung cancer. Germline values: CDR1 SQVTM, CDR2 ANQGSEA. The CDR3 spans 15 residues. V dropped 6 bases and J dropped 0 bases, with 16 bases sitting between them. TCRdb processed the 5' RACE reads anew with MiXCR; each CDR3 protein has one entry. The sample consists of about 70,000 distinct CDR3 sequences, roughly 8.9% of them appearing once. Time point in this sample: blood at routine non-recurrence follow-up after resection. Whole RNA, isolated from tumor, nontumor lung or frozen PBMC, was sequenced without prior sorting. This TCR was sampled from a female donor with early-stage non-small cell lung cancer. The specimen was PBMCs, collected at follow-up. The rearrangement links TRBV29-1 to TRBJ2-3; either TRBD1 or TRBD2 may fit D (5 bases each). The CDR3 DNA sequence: TGCAGCGTGCCGCGGGCGACAGCAAGCACAGATACGCAGTATTTT. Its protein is CSVPRATASTDTQYF.